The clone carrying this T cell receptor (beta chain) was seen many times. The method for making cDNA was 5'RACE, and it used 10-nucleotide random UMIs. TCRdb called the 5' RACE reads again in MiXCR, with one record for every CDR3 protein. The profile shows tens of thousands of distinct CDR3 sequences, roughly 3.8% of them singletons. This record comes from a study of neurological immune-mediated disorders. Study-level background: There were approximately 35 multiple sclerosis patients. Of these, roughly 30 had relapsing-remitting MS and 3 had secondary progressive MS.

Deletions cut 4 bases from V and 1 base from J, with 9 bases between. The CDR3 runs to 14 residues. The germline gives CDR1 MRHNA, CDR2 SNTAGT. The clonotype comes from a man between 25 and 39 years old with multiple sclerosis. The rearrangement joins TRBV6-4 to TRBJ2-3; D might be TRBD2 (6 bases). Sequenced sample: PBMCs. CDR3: CASSGSSGTDTQYF. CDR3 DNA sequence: TGTGCCAGCAGTGGATCTAGCGGCACAGATACGCAGTATTTT.